Below, 30 T cell receptor beta chains from the same sample are listed, as sequenced in a study of blood T cell repertoires in COVID-19. Data came from immunoSEQ multiplex PCR; TCRdb stores just in-frame clones and leaves some out. The data show 150,000 to 200,000 clones, with almost 90% seen just once and 0.62% held by the top ten. Material for sequencing was peripheral blood. These TCRs come from a man aged 45-65 years with acute or convalescent COVID-19.

V gene TRBV3-1 (or the pseudogene TRBV3-2) combines with J gene TRBJ2-5; 10 bases agree with TRBD2. Germline lookup yields CDR1 LGHDT and CDR2 YNNKEL (reference sequence). V lost 0 bases to trimming and J lost 7 bases; unmatched junction nucleotides: 8. The CDR3 runs to 16 residues. The CDR3 region is CASSQEGLAGVRTQYF. The CDR3 DNA follows: TGTGCCAGCAGCCAAGAGGGCCTAGCGGGAGTGAGGACCCAGTACTTC.

The chain uses TRBV7-2 and TRBJ2-5; tentative D call: TRBD1 (5 bases). The CDR3 contains 13 residues. Deletions cut 2 bases from V and 5 bases from J, with 9 bases between. Germline V gene data show CDR1 as SGHTA and CDR2 as FQGNSA. As DNA, the CDR3 is TGTGCCAGCAGCTTATGGAAGGGGGAGACCCAGTACTTC. This encodes CASSLWKGETQYF.

DNA for the CDR3: TGTGCCACCAGCAGCTCCGGGACAGGAGCGTACTCTGGGGCCAACGTCCTGACTTTC. It specifies CATSSSGTGAYSGANVLTF. The chain joins TRBV15 to TRBJ2-6; TRBD1 agrees at 8 bases. The germline V gene encodes CDR1 LNHNV and CDR2 YYDKDF (reference sequence). Trimming cost V 3 bases and J 0 bases; bases outside gene matches: 10. The CDR3 runs to 19 residues. Supplemented by reference TRBV15 and TRBJ2-6, the full variable domain reads DAMVIQNPRYQVTQFGKPVTLSCSQTLNHNVMYWYQQKSSQAPKLLFHYYDKDFNNEADTPDNFQSRRPNTSFCFLDIRSPGLGDTAMYLCATSSSGTGAYSGANVLTFGAGSRLTVL.

This chain links TRBV6-5 with TRBJ1-6, with D maybe TRBD1 (6 bases). There are 15 residues in the CDR3. V was cut by 6 bases and J by 7 bases, with 16 bases left in between. CDR1 MNHEY and CDR2 SVGAGI come from the germline V gene. The CDR3 sequence: CASRAYRDANSPLHF. The CDR3 region has the DNA TGTGCCAGCAGAGCTTACAGGGACGCGAATTCACCCCTCCACTTT.

Only one count was recorded for this clone. The chain has TRBV4-1 and TRBJ2-3; perhaps TRBD1 as D (6 bases). Germline V lookup: CDR1 MGHRA, CDR2 YSYEKL. This CDR3 is built from 17 residues. V lost 1 base and J 2 bases, leaving 16 bases between the germline ends. CDR3 sequence (DNA): TGCGCCAGCAGCCAAGTACCACAGGGAATATTCACAGATACGCAGTATTTT. This codes for CASSQVPQGIFTDTQYF.

CDR3 nucleotides: TGTGCCAGCAGAAAGGGGGTCGGAGGTCAGCCCCAGCATTTT. Its translation: CASRKGVGGQPQHF. The chain combines TRBV27 with TRBJ1-5; possible D gene TRBD1, 6 bases. The CDR3 length is 14 residues. Germline CDR1 MNHEY, CDR2 SMNVEV (reference sequence). Between the trimmed V and J ends, which lost 6 bases and 6 bases, there was a span of 15 bases.

The chain recombines TRBV19 with TRBJ2-1, with D possibly TRBD1 on 5 matching bases. V was cut by 5 bases and J by 0 bases, with 11 bases left in between. Germline V gene lookup returns CDR1 LNHDA and CDR2 SQIVND (reference sequence). The CDR3 is made up of 15 amino acids. CDR3 bases: TGTGCCAGTAGTCCCGGTAGGGGCTCCTACAATGAGCAGTTCTTC. It yields the protein CASSPGRGSYNEQFF.

The V call is TRBV6-5, the J call TRBJ1-2; the D is unclear. The CDR3 extends over 15 amino acids. The V gene's germline CDR1 is MNHEY and CDR2 SVGAGI. V was pared by 0 bases and J by 5 bases, with 13 bases between. CDR3 DNA: TGTGCCAGCAGTTACTCGACTTCCCCCCCATATGGCTACACCTTC. Its protein product is CASSYSTSPPYGYTF.

The rearrangement uses TRBV21-1 and TRBJ2-7; TRBD2 is the table's D call and was not checked against the DNA. TRBV21-1 counts as a pseudogene. The CDR3 is 15 amino acids. The CDR3 DNA reads TGTGCCAGCAGCAAATGTCGGACTTCGAACTACGAGCAGTACTTC. Translation gives CASSKCRTSNYEQYF.

This clone was seen only a few times. CDR3 nucleotides: TGTGCCAGCAGCTTAGTAGGGCTAGCGGGGACAGATACGCAGTATTTT. Encoded protein: CASSLVGLAGTDTQYF. The gene calls are TRBV7-9 and TRBJ2-3, with TRBD2 identical over 9 bases. CDR1 SEHNR and CDR2 FQNEAQ come from the germline V gene (reference sequence). The ends lost 1 base at V and 3 bases at J; junction bases unmatched: 5. The CDR3 has 16 residues.

The chain links TRBV5-6 to TRBJ2-7, with 8 bases that match TRBD2. This CDR3 is 16 amino acids long. The germline CDR1 and CDR2 sequences are SGHDT and YYEEEE. With V trimmed by 3 bases and J by 0 bases, 8 bases remained unmatched. CDR3 amino acids: CASSSPRGTSSYEQYF. Written as DNA, the CDR3 is TGTGCCAGCAGCTCGCCTCGAGGGACTAGCTCCTACGAGCAGTACTTC.

The V and J genes are TRBV11-3 and TRBJ2-3; the match to TRBD1 covers 7 bases. The CDR3 spans 13 residues. V lost 5 bases to trimming and J lost 7 bases; unmatched junction nucleotides: 6. Germline CDR1 and CDR2: SGHNT and YENEEA. CDR3 bases: TGTGCCAGCAGCCCCTCGACAGGGAATACGCAGTATTTT. As protein: CASSPSTGNTQYF. Drawing the rest from reference TRBV11-3 and TRBJ2-3, the complete variable domain is EAGVVQSPRYKIIEKKQPVAFWCNPISGHNTLYWYLQNLGQGPELLIRYENEEAVDDSQLPKDRFSAERLKGVDSTLKIQPAELGDSAVYLCASSPSTGNTQYFGPGTRLTVL.

This clone turned up a few times. The chain uses TRBV12-5 and TRBJ2-2; 8 positions agree with TRBD1. Germline assignment: CDR1 LGHNT and CDR2 FRNRAP. The CDR3 loop spans 15 amino acids. J was trimmed by 4 bases and V by 7 bases; bases with no gene match: 8. This chain's CDR3 is CASAPGTGPTGELFF. As DNA, the CDR3 is TGTGCTAGTGCCCCGGGGACAGGCCCCACCGGGGAGCTGTTTTTT.

CDR3 amino acids: CASSRTVHGSYNSPLHF. DNA for the CDR3: TGTGCCAGCAGCCGGACAGTTCACGGCTCCTATAATTCACCCCTCCACTTT. This rearrangement joins TRBV28 to TRBJ1-6, with a tentative D call TRBD1 (6 bases). Germline-derived CDR1 and CDR2 are MDHEN and SYDVKM. The CDR3 is 17 residues long. Trimming cost V 6 bases and J 0 bases, with 15 bases left between them.

The J gene is TRBJ2-2, the V gene TRBV19; 13 positions match TRBD2. Germline CDR1 reads LNHDA; CDR2 reads SQIVND (reference sequence). This CDR3 is 16 amino acids long. Trimming took 5 bases from V and 7 from J; bases not matched to a gene: 7. The CDR3 protein is CASSGGLAGRIGELFF. CDR3 nucleotide sequence: TGTGCCAGTAGTGGGGGACTAGCGGGAAGAATCGGGGAGCTGTTTTTT.

The chain joins TRBV27 to TRBJ1-5; D uncertain. Germline V lookup: CDR1 MNHEY, CDR2 SMNVEV (reference sequence). Trimming removed 5 bases from V and 0 bases from J, with 8 bases in between. The CDR3 is 14 amino acids. The CDR3 sequence is CASSGQNSNQPQHF. Here the CDR3 DNA reads TGTGCCAGCAGTGGGCAGAATAGCAATCAGCCCCAGCATTTT.

This chain connects TRBV10-3 to TRBJ2-7; perhaps TRBD1 as D (6 bases). This CDR3 region has 15 residues. Germline V gives CDR1 ENHRY, CDR2 SYGVKD. V lost 0 bases and J lost 7, with 16 bases in between. The CDR3 region is CAISESKDSVREQYV. The DNA for the CDR3 is TGTGCCATCAGTGAGTCGAAGGACAGTGTGCGGGAGCAGTACGTC.

This clone has only one observation. The V and J genes are TRBV18 and TRBJ1-6, with 10 bases that match TRBD1. CDR1 and CDR2 from the germline V gene are KGHSH and LQKENI. The CDR3 contains 20 residues. Trimming cost V 1 base and J 5 bases; bases outside gene matches: 14. The CDR3 is CASSPQPAGTGVFDNSPLHF. The CDR3, as DNA: TGTGCCAGCTCACCACAACCCGCCGGGACAGGGGTATTCGATAATTCACCCCTCCACTTT.

V usage is TRBV19 and J usage is TRBJ1-5, with TRBD1 matching 8 bases. V gave up 9 bases and J gave up 7 bases; unmatched junction bases: 8. CDR3 size: 13 residues. Germline CDR1 is LNHDA and CDR2 is SQIVND (reference sequence). The DNA of the CDR3 is TGTGCCAGCCGGACAGGGCTAAGGCAGCCCCAGCATTTT. Translating it yields CASRTGLRQPQHF.

CDR3 bases: TGTGCCAGCACAGGGGATATCACGCATGGCTACACCTTC. This sequence encodes CASTGDITHGYTF. The rearrangement links TRBV2 to TRBJ1-2; TRBD1 is a possible D gene (6 bases). Germline V gene data show CDR1 as SNHLY and CDR2 as FYNNEI. V was pared by 7 bases and J by 6 bases, with 15 bases between. The CDR3 has 13 amino acids. Using reference TRBV2 and TRBJ1-2 for the parts outside the CDR3, the full variable domain is EPEVTQTPSHQVTQMGQEVILRCVPISNHLYFYWYRQILGQKVEFLVSFYNNEISEKSEIFDDQFSVERPDGSNFTLKIRSTKLEDSAMYFCASTGDITHGYTFGSGTRLTVV.

The chain joins TRBV27 to TRBJ1-1; maybe TRBD1 (6 bases). The CDR3 loop spans 15 amino acids. Germline V lookup: CDR1 MNHEY, CDR2 SMNVEV (reference sequence). Trimming removed 4 bases from V and 1 base from J, with 13 bases in between. DNA for the CDR3: TGTGCCAGCAGTTCAGGGGAAACCTGGAACACTGAAGCTTTCTTT. Its translation: CASSSGETWNTEAFF.

The V and J genes are TRBV28 and TRBJ1-6; TRBD1 might be the D (5 bases). V lost 3 bases, J lost 9 bases, and 12 bases lay in between. Germline V gene lookup returns CDR1 MDHEN and CDR2 SYDVKM. The CDR3 is 14 residues long. CDR3 sequence: CASSLGQKPSPLHF. CDR3 nucleotide sequence: TGTGCCAGCAGTTTGGGGCAGAAACCTTCACCCCTCCACTTT.

The chain carries TRBV25-1 and TRBJ2-7; D possibly corresponds to TRBD1 (5 bases). This CDR3 contains 12 residues. CDR1 and CDR2 (germline): MGHDK, SYGVNS. V lost 2 bases and J 3 bases, leaving 5 bases between the germline ends. DNA for the CDR3: TGTGCCAGCAGTGAACAGGGCTACGAGCAGTACTTC. Protein product: CASSEQGYEQYF.

The chain recombines TRBV6-2 or TRBV6-3 with TRBJ2-1; D is possibly TRBD2 (5 bases). The CDR3 covers 14 residues. Trimming cost V 5 bases and J 9 bases, with 17 bases left between them. CDR1 and CDR2 from the germline V gene are MNHEY and SVGEGT. CDR3: CASSEDLNLLEQFF. The CDR3 nucleotides are TGTGCCAGCAGTGAGGACTTGAATCTCCTTGAGCAGTTCTTC.

This clone was counted a few times. J is TRBJ2-7 and V is TRBV27; TRBD2 aligns across 9 bases. This CDR3 spans 16 amino acids. J was trimmed by 4 bases and V by 6 bases; bases with no gene match: 13. Germline V gene sequence: CDR1 MNHEY, CDR2 SMNVEV (reference sequence). The CDR3 region has the DNA TGTGCCAGCAGCTCCCGAGGTGATAGCGGGAGATACGAGCAGTACTTC. The encoded protein is CASSSRGDSGRYEQYF.

V is TRBV28 and J is TRBJ1-5; 11 nucleotides match TRBD1. The CDR3 is made up of 15 amino acids. J was trimmed by 7 bases and V by 6 bases; bases with no gene match: 8. Germline V lookup: CDR1 MDHEN, CDR2 SYDVKM. The CDR3 DNA reads TGTGCCAGCAGCCAACGGACAGGGGGCGAACAGCCCCAGCATTTT. Its translation is CASSQRTGGEQPQHF.

The CDR3 region has the DNA TGTGCCAGTAGCCCACTAAGGAGTTTCGCCGACAATGAGCAGTTCTTC. Translating gives CASSPLRSFADNEQFF. This sequence joins TRBV19 and TRBJ2-1, with D unresolved. Per the germline V gene, CDR1 is LNHDA and CDR2 is SQIVND (reference sequence). The CDR3 extends over 16 amino acids. V shed 6 bases and J shed 5 bases, with 20 bases lying between them.

The chain joins TRBV14 to TRBJ2-2; D might be TRBD1 (5 bases). The CDR3 has 14 residues. V lost 1 base and J lost 6, with 9 bases in between. Germline V gene sequence: CDR1 SGHDN, CDR2 FVKESK. In DNA form, the CDR3 reads TGTGCCAGCAGCCAAGGGGGCCGAGCCGGGGAGCTGTTTTTT. Translating gives CASSQGGRAGELFF.

The rearrangement uses TRBV6-4 and TRBJ2-7; the match to TRBD1 covers 10 bases. This CDR3 comprises 13 residues. The germline CDR1 and CDR2 sequences are MRHNA and SNTAGT. Losses at the gene ends were 4 bases for V and 7 bases for J; bases not matched to a gene: 4. This CDR3 is CASSAGTGVEQYV. CDR3 coding DNA: TGTGCCAGCAGTGCCGGGACAGGGGTTGAGCAGTACGTC.

In the case of this clone: The sample carries other DNA sequences with the same CDR3. The chain employs TRBV3-1 (or the pseudogene TRBV3-2) and TRBJ1-5; 7 nucleotides line up with TRBD1. Germline trimming cut 3 bases from V and 0 bases from J; bases unmatched to any gene: 2. There are 15 residues in the CDR3. CDR1 is LGHDT and CDR2 is YNNKEL in the germline V gene (reference sequence). For the CDR3, the DNA is TGTGCCAGCAGCCAGGGGACAGATAGCAATCAGCCCCAGCATTTT. It yields the protein CASSQGTDSNQPQHF.